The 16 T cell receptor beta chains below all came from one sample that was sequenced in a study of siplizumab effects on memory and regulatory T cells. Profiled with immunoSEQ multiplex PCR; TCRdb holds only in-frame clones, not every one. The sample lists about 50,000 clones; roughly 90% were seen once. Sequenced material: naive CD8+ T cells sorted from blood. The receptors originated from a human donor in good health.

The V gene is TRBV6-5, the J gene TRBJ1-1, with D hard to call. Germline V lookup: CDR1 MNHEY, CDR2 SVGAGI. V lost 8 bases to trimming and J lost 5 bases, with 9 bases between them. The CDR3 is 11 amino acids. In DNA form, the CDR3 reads TGTGCCAGCCAATCAGGAACTGAAGCTTTCTTT. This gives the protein CASQSGTEAFF.

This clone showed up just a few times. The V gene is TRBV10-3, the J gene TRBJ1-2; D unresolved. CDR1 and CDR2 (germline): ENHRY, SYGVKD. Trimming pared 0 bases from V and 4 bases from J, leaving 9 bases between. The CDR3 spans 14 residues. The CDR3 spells CAISESPGGYGYTF. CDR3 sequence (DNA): TGTGCCATCAGTGAGTCGCCGGGCGGCTATGGCTACACCTTC.

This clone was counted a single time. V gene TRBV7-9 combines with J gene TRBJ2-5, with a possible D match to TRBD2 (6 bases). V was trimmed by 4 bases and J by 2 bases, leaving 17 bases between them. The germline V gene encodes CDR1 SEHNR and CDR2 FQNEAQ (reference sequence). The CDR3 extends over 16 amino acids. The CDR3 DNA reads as TGTGCCAGCAGCTATAGCCCGGGACTGGGACAAGAGACCCAGTACTTC. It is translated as CASSYSPGLGQETQYF. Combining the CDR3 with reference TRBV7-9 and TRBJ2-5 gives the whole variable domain DTGVSQNPRHKITKRGQNVTFRCDPISEHNRLYWYRQTLGQGPEFLTYFQNEAQLEKSRLLSDRFSAERPKGSFSTLEIQRTEQGDSAMYLCASSYSPGLGQETQYFGPGTRLLVL.

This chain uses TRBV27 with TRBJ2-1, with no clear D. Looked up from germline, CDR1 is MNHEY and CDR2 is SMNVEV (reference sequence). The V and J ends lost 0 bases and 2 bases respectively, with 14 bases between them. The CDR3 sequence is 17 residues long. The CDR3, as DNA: TGTGCCAGCAGTTTATCGTTGGGCAGGCCAACCTACAATGAGCAGTTCTTC. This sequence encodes CASSLSLGRPTYNEQFF.

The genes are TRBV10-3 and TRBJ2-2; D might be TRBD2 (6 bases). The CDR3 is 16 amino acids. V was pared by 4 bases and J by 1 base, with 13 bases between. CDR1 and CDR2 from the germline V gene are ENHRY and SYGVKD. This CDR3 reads CAISAGQRVNTGELFF. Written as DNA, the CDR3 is TGTGCCATCAGTGCGGGCCAGCGGGTGAACACCGGGGAGCTGTTTTTT.

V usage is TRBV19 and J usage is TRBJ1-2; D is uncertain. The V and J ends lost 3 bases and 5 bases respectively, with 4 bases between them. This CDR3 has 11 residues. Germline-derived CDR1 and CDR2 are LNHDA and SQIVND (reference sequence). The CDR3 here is CASSIGYGYTF. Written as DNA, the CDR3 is TGTGCCAGTAGTATCGGATATGGCTACACCTTC.

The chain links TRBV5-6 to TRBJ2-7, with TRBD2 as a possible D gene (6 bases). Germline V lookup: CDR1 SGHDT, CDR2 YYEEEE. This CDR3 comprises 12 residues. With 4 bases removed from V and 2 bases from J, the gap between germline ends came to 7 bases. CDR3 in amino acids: CASSPGAYEQYF. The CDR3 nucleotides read TGTGCCAGCAGCCCGGGAGCCTACGAGCAGTACTTC. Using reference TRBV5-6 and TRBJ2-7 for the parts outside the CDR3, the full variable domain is DAGVTQSPTHLIKTRGQQVTLRCSPKSGHDTVSWYQQALGQGPQFIFQYYEEEERQRGNFPDRFSGHQFPNYSSELNVNALLLGDSALYLCASSPGAYEQYFGPGTRLTVT.

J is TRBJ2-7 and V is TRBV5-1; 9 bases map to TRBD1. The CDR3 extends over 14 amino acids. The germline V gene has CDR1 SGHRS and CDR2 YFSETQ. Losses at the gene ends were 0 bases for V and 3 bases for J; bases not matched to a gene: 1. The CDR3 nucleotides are TGCGCCAGCAGCTTGGAGACAGGGGGCTACGAGCAGTACTTC. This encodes CASSLETGGYEQYF. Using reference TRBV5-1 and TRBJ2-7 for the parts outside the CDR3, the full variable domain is KAGVTQTPRYLIKTRGQQVTLSCSPISGHRSVSWYQQTPGQGLQFLFEYFSETQRNKGNFPGRFSGRQFSNSRSEMNVSTLELGDSALYLCASSLETGGYEQYFGPGTRLTVT.

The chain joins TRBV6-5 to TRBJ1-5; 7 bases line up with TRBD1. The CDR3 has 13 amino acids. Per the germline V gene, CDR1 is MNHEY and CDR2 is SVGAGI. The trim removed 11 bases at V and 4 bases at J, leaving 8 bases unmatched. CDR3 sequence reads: CAAGGTDNQPQHF. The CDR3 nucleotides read TGTGCCGCAGGGGGGACAGATAATCAGCCCCAGCATTTT.

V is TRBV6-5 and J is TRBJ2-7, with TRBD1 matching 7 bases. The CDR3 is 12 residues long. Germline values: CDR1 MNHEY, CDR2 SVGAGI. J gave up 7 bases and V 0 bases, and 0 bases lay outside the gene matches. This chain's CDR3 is CASSYSTGEQYF. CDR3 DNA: TGTGCCAGCAGTTACTCGACAGGGGAGCAGTACTTC.

The CDR3 loop is CASSPLRESDTQYF. In nucleotides, the CDR3 is TGTGCCAGCAGCCCTTTGAGGGAATCAGATACGCAGTATTTT. This rearrangement joins TRBV7-2 to TRBJ2-3, with a weak D call TRBD2 (5 bases). CDR3 length: 14 residues. Trimming took off 5 bases at V and 4 bases at J, with 13 bases between the two ends. The V gene's germline CDR1 is SGHTA and CDR2 FQGNSA.

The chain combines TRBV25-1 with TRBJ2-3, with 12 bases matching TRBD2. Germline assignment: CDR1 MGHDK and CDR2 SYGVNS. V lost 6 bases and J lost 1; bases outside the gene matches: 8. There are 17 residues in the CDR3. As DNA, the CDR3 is TGTGCCAGCAGCGGACTAGCGGGGCCTCGGGGCACAGATACGCAGTATTTT. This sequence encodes CASSGLAGPRGTDTQYF.

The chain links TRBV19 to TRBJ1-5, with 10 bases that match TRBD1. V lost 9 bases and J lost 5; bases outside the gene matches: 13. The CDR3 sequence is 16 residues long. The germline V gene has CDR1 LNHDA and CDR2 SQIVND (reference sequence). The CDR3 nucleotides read TGTGCCAGCACACCCTTCGGGACAGGGGCGGATCAGCCCCAGCATTTT. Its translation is CASTPFGTGADQPQHF.

The CDR3 DNA sequence: TGTGCCACTTCCCTTAACGATTGGGATGGCTACACCTTC. The encoded protein is CATSLNDWDGYTF. This chain uses TRBV7-8 with TRBJ1-2; no definite D call. Trimming took off 10 bases at V and 6 bases at J, with 18 bases between the two ends. CDR3 length equals 13 residues. Germline V gives CDR1 SGHVS, CDR2 FQNEAQ.

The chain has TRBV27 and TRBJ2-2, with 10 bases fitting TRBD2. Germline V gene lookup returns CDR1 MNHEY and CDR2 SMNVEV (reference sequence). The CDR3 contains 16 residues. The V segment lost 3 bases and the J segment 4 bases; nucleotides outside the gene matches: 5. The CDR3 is CASSLRSGGLTGELFF. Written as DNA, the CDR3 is TGTGCCAGCAGTTTGCGTAGCGGGGGGCTCACCGGGGAGCTGTTTTTT.

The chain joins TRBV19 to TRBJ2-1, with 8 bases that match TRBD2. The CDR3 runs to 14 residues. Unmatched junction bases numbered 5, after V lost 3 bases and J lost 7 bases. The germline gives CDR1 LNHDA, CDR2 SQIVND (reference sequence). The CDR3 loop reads CASSITGGLNEQFF. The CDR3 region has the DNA TGTGCCAGTAGTATTACGGGGGGGCTTAATGAGCAGTTCTTC.